This is a list of T cell receptor beta chains from one sample in a study of T cells in Graves' hyperthyroidism and ophthalmopathy. TCRdb reprocessed the multiplex PCR reads via MiXCR and lists one record per CDR3 protein. The table lists 600,000 to 800,000 distinct CDR3 sequences, over 35% of them singletons, with more than 25% in the top ten. Sequencing was carried out using blood. The source of these receptors is a woman in her thirties or forties with Graves' hyperthyroidism. Each CDR3 is given without its conserved first and last residue. Each record gives: J gene, V gene, CDR3 protein.

TRBJ2-1,TRBV2,ASSERGGLNEQF
TRBJ2-2,TRBV29-1,SVVHANTGELF
TRBJ1-4,TRBV7-2,ASSLSGQGGTNEKLF
TRBJ1-6,TRBV6-6,ASCLDRGNSPLH
TRBJ2-7,TRBV4-2,ASSPGTSGGAYEQY
TRBJ1-1,TRBV12-3/TRBV12-4,ASNQGTEAF
TRBJ2-6,TRBV14,ASSQLAGANVLT
TRBJ2-2,TRBV2,ASREGSHTGELF
TRBJ2-1,TRBV9,ASSVAGEQF
TRBJ2-7,TRBV5-8,ASSPPGTSGYEQY
TRBJ1-4,TRBV7-9,ASSFGTRANEKLF
TRBJ1-2,TRBV29-1,SSDSDGHTGYGYT
TRBJ1-1,TRBV7-9,ASSVYRLGLAEAF
TRBJ1-6,TRBV5-6,ASSFSGVNSPLH